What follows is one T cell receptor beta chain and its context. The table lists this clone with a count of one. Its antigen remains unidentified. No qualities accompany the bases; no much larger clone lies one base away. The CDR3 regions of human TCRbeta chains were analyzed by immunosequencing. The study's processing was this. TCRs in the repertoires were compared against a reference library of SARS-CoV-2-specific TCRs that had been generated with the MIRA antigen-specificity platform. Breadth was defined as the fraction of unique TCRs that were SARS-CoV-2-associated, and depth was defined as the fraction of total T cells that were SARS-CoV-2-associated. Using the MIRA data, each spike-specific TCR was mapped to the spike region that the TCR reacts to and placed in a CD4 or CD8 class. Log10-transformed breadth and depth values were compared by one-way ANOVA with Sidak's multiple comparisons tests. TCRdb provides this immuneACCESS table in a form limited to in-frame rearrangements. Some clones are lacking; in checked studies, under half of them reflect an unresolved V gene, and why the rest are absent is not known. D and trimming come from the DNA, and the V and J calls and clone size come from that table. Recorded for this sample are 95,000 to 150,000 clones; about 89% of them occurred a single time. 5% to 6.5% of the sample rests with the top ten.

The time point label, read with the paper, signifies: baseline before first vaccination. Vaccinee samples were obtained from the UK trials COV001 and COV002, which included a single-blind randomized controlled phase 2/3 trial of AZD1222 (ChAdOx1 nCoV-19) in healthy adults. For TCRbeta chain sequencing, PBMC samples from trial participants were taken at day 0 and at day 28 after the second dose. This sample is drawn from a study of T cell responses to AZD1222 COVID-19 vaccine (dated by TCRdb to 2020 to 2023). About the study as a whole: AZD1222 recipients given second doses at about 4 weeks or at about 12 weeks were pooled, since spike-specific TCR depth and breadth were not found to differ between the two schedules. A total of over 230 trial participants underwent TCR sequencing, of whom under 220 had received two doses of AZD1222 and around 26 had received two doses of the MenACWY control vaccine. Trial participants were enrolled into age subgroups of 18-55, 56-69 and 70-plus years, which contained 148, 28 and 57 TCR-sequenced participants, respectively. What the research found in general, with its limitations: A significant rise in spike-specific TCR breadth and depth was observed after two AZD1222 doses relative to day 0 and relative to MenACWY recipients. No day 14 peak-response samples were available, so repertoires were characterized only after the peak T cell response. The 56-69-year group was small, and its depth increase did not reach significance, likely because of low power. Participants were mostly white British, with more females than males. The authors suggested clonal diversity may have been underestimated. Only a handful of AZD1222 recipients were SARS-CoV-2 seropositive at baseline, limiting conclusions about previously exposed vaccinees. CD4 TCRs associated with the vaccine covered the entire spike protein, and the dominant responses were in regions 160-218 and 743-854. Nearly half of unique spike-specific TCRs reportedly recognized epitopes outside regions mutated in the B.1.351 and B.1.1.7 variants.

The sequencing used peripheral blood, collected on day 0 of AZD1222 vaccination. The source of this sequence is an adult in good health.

This receptor has the CDR3 CASSPAGQNTGELFF. Here is the DNA: TGTGCCAGCAGTCCCGCGGGACAGAACACCGGGGAGCTGTTTTTT. The V and J segments used are TRBV6-5 and TRBJ2-2; the D region is possibly TRBD1 or TRBD2, each matching across 6 bases. The CDR3 measures 15 amino acids from cysteine to phenylalanine. The kept DNA is CDR3 alone, 45 bases in frame from the first base. The junction shows trimming of 5 bases on V and 1 base on J, plus 11 bases between the germline ends. The CDR1 and CDR2 encoded by the germline V gene are MNHEY and SVGAGI.